The clone carrying this TCR beta chain has only one observation. The data are from a study of shared clonotypes between healthy human individuals. Sequencing used immunoSEQ multiplex PCR; TCRdb keeps in-frame clones, though not all of them. The sample has around 2.1 million clones, just over 90% seen once. V lost 3 bases to trimming and J lost 5 bases, with 8 bases between them. The CDR3 contains 11 residues. Germline V CDR1 and CDR2: SQVTM, ANQGSEA. Naive CD8 cells comprised CD45RO-negative, CCR7-positively selected cells, excluding terminally differentiated effector memory CD45RA+ cells. The sample consisted of naive CD8+ T cells from PBMCs. The receptor comes from a man between 18 and 35 years old in good health. Some clones in this sample may be carry-over from other donors' samples. V and J are TRBV29-1 and TRBJ2-7; TRBD2 is a possible D gene (5 bases). CDR3 in amino acids: CSVDTGNEQYF. In DNA, the CDR3 is TGCAGCGTTGATACGGGGAACGAGCAGTACTTC.